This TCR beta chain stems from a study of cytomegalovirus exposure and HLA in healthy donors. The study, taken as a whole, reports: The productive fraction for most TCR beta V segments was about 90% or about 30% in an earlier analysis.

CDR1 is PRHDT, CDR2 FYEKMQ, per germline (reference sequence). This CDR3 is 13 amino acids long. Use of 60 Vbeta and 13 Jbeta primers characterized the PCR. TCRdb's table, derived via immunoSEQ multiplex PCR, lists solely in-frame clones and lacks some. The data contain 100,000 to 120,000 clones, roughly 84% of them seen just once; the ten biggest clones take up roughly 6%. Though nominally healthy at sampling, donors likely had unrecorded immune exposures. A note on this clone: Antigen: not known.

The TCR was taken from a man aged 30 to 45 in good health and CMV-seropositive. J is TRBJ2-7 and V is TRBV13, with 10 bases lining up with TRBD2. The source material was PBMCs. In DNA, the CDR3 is TGTGCGACCGCCAGCGGGGGGGCGCGGGAGCAGTACTTC. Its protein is CATASGGAREQYF.